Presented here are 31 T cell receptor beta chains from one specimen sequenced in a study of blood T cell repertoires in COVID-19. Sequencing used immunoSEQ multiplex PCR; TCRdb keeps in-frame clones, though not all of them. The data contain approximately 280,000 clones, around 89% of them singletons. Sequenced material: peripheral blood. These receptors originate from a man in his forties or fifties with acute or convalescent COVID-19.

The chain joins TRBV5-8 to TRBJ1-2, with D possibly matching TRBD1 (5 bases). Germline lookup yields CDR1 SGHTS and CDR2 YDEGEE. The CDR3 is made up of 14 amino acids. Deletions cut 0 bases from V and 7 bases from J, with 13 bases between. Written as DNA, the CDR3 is TGTGCCAGCAGCTTGGGGACCGACAGATCTGGCTACACCTTC. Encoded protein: CASSLGTDRSGYTF.

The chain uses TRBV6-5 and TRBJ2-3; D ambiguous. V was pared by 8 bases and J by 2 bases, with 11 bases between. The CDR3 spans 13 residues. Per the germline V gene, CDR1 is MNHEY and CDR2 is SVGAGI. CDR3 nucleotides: TGTGCCAGCCAAGAGAGGATCACAGATACGCAGTATTTT. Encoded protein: CASQERITDTQYF.

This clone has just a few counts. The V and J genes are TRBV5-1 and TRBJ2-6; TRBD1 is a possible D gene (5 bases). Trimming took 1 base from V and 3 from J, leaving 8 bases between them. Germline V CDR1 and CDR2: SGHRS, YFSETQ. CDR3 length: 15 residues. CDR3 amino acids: CASSLQGVGANVLTF. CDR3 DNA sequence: TGCGCCAGCAGCTTGCAGGGTGTTGGGGCCAACGTCCTGACTTTC.

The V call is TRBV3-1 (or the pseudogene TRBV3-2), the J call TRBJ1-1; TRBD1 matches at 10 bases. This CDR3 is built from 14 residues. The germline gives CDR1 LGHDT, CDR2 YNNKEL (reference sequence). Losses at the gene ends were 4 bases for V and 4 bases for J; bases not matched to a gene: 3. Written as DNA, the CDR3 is TGTGCCAGCAGCCGACAGGGGGCGGGCACTGAAGCTTTCTTT. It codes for CASSRQGAGTEAFF.

In DNA form, the CDR3 reads TGTGCCAGCAGTGGTCGACTCAGCTCTGGAAACACCATATATTTT. This codes for CASSGRLSSGNTIYF. The chain employs TRBV2 and TRBJ1-3, with no clear D. Trimming removed 4 bases at V and 0 bases at J, with 10 bases between. CDR3 size: 15 residues. Germline assignment: CDR1 SNHLY and CDR2 FYNNEI.

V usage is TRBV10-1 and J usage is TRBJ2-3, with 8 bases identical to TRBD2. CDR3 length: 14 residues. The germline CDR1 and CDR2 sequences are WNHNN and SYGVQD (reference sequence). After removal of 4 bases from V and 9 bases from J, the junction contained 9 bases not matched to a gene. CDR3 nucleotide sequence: TGCGCCAGCAGTGGGCTGCCGACTAGCGACACGCAGTATTTT. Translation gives CASSGLPTSDTQYF.

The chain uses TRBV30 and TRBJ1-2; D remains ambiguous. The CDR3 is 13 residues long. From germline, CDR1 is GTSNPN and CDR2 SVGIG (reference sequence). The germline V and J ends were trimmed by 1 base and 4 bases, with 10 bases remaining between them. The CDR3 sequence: CAWSAERIYGYTF. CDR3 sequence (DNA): TGTGCCTGGAGTGCAGAGAGGATCTATGGCTACACCTTC.

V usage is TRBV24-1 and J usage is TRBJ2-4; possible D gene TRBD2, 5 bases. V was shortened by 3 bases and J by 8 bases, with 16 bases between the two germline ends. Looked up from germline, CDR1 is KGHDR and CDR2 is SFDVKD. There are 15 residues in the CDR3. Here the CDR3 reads CATSDPAGPGDIQYF. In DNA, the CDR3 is TGTGCCACCAGTGATCCGGCGGGCCCCGGGGACATTCAGTACTTC.

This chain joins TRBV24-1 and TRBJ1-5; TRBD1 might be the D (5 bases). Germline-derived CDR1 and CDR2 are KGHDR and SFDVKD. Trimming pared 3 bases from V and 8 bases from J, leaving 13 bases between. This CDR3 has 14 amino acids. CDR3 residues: CATSDTQGREPQHF. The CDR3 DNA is TGTGCCACCAGTGATACCCAGGGTAGGGAGCCCCAGCATTTT.

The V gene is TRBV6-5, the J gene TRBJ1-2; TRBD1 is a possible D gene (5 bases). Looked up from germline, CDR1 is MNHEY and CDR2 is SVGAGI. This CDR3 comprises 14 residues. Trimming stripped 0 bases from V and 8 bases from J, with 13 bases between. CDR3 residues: CASSYSAGGEGYTF. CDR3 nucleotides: TGTGCCAGCAGTTACTCAGCGGGGGGAGAAGGCTACACCTTC.

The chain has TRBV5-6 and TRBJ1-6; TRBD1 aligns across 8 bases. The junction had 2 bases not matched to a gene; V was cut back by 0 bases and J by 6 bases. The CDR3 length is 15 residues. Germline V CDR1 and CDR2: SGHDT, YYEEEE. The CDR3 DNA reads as TGTGCCAGCAGCTTGGGTCAGGGGGCTAATTCACCCCTCCACTTT. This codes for CASSLGQGANSPLHF.

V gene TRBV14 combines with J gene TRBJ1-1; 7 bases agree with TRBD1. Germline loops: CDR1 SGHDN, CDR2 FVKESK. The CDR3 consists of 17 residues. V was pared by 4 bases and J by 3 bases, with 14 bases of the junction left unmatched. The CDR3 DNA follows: TGTGCCAGCAGCCCTATAAGAGGCAGGGGGGCTGACACTGAAGCTTTCTTT. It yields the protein CASSPIRGRGADTEAFF.

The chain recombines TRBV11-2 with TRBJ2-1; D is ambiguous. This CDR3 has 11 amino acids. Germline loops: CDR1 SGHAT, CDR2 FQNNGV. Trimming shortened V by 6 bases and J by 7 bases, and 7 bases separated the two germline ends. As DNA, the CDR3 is TGTGCCAGCAGGGGCTGGAATGAGCAGTTCTTC. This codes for CASRGWNEQFF.

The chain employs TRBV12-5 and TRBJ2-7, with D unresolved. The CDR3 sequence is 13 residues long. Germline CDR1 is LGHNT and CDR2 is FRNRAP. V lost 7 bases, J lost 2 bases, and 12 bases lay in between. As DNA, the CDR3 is TGTGCTAGTGCTTCCCCCTCCCCCTACGAGCAGTACTTC. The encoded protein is CASASPSPYEQYF.

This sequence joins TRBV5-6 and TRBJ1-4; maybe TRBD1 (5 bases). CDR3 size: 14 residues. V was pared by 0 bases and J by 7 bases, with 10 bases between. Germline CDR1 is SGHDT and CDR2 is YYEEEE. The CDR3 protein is CASSLDVQGEKLFF. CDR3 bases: TGTGCCAGCAGCTTGGATGTTCAGGGTGAAAAACTGTTTTTT. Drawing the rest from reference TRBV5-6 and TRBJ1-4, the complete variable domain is DAGVTQSPTHLIKTRGQQVTLRCSPKSGHDTVSWYQQALGQGPQFIFQYYEEEERQRGNFPDRFSGHQFPNYSSELNVNALLLGDSALYLCASSLDVQGEKLFFGSGTQLSVL.

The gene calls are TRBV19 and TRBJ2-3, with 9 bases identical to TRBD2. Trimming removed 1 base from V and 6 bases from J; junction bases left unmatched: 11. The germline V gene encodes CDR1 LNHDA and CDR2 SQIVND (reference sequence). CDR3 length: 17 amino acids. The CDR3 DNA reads TGTGCCAGTAGTATAGCCAATCTAGCGGGGTGGGAGGATACGCAGTATTTT. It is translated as CASSIANLAGWEDTQYF.

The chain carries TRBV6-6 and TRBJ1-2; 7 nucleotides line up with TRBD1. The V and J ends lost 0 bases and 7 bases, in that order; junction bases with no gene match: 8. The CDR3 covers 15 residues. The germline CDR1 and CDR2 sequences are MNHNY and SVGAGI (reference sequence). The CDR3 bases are TGTGCCAGCAGTTACTCAGAACAGGGGCAGGTTGGCTACACCTTC. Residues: CASSYSEQGQVGYTF.

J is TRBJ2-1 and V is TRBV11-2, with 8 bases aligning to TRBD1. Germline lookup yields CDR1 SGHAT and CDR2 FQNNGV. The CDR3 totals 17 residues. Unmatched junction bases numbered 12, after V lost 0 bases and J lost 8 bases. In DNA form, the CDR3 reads TGTGCCAGCAGCTTAGAGCAGGGGGCGCGCATATCGCATGAGCAGTTCTTC. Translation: CASSLEQGARISHEQFF.

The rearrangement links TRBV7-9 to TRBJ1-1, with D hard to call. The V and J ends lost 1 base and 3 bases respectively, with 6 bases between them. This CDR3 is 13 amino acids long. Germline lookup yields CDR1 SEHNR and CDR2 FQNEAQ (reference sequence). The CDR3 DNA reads TGTGCCAGCAGCTTAGAAACTTACACTGAAGCTTTCTTT. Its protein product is CASSLETYTEAFF.

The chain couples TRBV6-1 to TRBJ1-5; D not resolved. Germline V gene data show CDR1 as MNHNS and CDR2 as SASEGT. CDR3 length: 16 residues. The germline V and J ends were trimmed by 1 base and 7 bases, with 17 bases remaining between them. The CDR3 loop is CASSEGSAGRLQPQHF. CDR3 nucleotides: TGTGCCAGCAGTGAAGGGTCGGCAGGTAGGTTGCAGCCCCAGCATTTT.

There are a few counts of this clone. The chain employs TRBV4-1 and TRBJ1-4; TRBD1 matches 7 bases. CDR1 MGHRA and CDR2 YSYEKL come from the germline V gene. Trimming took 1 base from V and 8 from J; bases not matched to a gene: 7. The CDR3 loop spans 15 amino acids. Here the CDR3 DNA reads TGCGCCAGCAGCCAAGGACTCCAGGGGGGAGAAAAACTGTTTTTT. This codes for CASSQGLQGGEKLFF.

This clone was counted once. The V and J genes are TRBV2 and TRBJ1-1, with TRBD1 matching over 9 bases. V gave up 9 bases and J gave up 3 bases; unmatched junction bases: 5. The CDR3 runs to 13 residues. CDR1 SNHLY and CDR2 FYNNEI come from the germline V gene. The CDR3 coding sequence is TGTGCCAGTCTACAGGGGGCCGACACTGAAGCTTTCTTT. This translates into CASLQGADTEAFF.

CDR3 bases: TGTGCCAGCAGCTTAATAGCGGGGGGCTACAATGAGCAGTTCTTC. Amino acids: CASSLIAGGYNEQFF. The V and J genes are TRBV11-2 and TRBJ2-1, with TRBD2 identical over 10 bases. The CDR3 consists of 15 residues. Germline V gene data show CDR1 as SGHAT and CDR2 as FQNNGV. The J segment lost 3 bases and the V segment lost 2 bases, leaving 1 base of the junction unmatched.

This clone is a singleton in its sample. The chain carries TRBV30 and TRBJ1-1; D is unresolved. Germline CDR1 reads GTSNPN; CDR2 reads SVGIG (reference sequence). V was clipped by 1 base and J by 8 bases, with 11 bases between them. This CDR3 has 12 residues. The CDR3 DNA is TGTGCCTGGAGTGGCCCAATTAGCGAAGCTTTCTTT. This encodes CAWSGPISEAFF.

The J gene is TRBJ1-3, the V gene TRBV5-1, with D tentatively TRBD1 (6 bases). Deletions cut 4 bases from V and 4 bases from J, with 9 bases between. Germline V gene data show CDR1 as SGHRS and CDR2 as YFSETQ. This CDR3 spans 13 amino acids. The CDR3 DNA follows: TGCGCCAGCAGCGGGGACATCGGAAACACCATATATTTT. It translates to CASSGDIGNTIYF.

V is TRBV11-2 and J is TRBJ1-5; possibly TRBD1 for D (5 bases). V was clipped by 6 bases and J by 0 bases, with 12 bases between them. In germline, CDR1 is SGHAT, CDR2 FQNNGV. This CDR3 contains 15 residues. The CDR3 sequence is CASSQGSNSNQPQHF. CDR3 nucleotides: TGTGCCAGCAGTCAGGGTTCCAATAGCAATCAGCCCCAGCATTTT. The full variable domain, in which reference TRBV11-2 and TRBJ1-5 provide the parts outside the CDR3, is EAGVAQSPRYKIIEKRQSVAFWCNPISGHATLYWYQQILGQGPKLLIQFQNNGVVDDSQLPKDRFSAERLKGVDSTLKIQPAKLEDSAVYLCASSQGSNSNQPQHFGDGTRLSIL.

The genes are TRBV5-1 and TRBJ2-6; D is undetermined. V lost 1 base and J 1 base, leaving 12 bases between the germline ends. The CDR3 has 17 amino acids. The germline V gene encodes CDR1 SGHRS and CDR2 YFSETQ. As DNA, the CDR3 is TGCGCCAGCAGCTTGCCCACAGACGCTTCTGGGGCCAACGTCCTGACTTTC. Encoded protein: CASSLPTDASGANVLTF. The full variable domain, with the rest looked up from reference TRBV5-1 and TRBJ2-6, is KAGVTQTPRYLIKTRGQQVTLSCSPISGHRSVSWYQQTPGQGLQFLFEYFSETQRNKGNFPGRFSGRQFSNSRSEMNVSTLELGDSALYLCASSLPTDASGANVLTFGAGSRLTVL.

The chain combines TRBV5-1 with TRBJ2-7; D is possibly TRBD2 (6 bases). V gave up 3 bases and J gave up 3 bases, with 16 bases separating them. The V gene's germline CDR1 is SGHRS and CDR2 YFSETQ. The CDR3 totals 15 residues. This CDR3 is CASSYQPGVDYEQYF. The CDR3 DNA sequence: TGCGCCAGCAGCTATCAGCCGGGGGTTGACTACGAGCAGTACTTC.

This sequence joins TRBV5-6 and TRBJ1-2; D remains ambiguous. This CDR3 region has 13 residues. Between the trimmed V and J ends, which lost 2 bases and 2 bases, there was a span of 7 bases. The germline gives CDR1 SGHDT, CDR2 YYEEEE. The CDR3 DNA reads TGTGCCAGCAGCTTAGAACAAAACTATGGCTACACCTTC. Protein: CASSLEQNYGYTF.

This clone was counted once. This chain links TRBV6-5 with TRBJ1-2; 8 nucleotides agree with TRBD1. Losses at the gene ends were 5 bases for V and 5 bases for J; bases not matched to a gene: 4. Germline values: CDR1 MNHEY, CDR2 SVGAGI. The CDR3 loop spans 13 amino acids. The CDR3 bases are TGTGCCAGCAGTACTAGACAGGGGTATGGCTACACCTTC. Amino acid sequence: CASSTRQGYGYTF.

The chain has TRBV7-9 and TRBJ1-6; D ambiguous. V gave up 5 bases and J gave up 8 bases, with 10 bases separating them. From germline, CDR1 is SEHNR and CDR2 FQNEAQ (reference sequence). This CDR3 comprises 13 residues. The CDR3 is CASSPRYDSPLHF. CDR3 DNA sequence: TGTGCCAGCAGCCCGCGATACGATTCACCCCTCCACTTT.